This TCR beta chain was sequenced for a study of tumor T cells in aggressive B-cell lymphoma. Some clones are missing from TCRdb's copy, which holds only in-frame ones; the method was immunoSEQ multiplex PCR. The table shows 2,000 to 2,500 clones, with 65% to 85% occurring only once. Between the trimmed V and J ends, which lost 3 bases and 2 bases, there was a span of 14 bases. The CDR3 length is 15 residues. Germline V CDR1 and CDR2: SGHRS, YFSETQ. This chain connects TRBV5-1 to TRBJ2-5; D possibly corresponds to TRBD2 (5 bases). This clonotype originated in an adult with diffuse large B cell lymphoma. The material sequenced was tumor tissue. The CDR3 here is CASSSSAGFQETQYF. The CDR3 DNA is TGCGCCAGCAGCTCCAGTGCGGGTTTTCAAGAGACCCAGTACTTC. The full variable domain, its missing parts supplied by reference TRBV5-1 and TRBJ2-5, is KAGVTQTPRYLIKTRGQQVTLSCSPISGHRSVSWYQQTPGQGLQFLFEYFSETQRNKGNFPGRFSGRQFSNSRSEMNVSTLELGDSALYLCASSSSAGFQETQYFGPGTRLLVL.